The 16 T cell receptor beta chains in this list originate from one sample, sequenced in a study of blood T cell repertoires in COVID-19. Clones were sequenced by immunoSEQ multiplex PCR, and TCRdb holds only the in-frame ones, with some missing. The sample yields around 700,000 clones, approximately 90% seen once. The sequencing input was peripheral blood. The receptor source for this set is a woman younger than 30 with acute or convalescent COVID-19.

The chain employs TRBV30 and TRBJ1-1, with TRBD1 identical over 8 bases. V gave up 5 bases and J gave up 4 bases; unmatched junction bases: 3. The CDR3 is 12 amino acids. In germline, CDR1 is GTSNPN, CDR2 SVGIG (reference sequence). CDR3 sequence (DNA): TGTGCCTGGTCCAGGGGGCTCACTGAAGCTTTCTTT. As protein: CAWSRGLTEAFF. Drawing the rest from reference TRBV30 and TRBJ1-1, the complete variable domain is SQTIHQWPATLVQPVGSPLSLECTVEGTSNPNLYWYRQAAGRGLQLLFYSVGIGQISSEVPQNLSASRPQDRQFILSSKKLLLSDSGFYLCAWSRGLTEAFFGQGTRLTVV.

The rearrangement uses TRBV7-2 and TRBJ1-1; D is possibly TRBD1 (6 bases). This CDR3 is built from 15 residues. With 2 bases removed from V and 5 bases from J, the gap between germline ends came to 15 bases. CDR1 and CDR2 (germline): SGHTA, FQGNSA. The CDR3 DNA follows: TGTGCCAGCAGCTTATGGGGAGGGCAGGGGACTGAAGCTTTCTTT. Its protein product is CASSLWGGQGTEAFF.

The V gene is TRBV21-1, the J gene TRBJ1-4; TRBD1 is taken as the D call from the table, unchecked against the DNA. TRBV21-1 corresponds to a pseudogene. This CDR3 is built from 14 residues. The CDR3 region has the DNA TGTGCCCGAACTTTGAGACAGGGCCATGAAAAACTGTTTTTT. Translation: CARTLRQGHEKLFF.

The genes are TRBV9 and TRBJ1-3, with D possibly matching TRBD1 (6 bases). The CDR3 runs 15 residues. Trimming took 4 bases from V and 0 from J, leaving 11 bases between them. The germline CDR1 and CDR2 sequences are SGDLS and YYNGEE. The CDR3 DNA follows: TGTGCCAGCAGCTTCGGGACACACTCTGGAAACACCATATATTTT. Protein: CASSFGTHSGNTIYF.

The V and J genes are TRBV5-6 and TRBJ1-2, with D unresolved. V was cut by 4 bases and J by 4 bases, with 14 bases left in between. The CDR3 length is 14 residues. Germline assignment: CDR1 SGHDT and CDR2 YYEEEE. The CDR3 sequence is CASSPLKGGYGYTF. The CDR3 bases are TGTGCCAGCAGCCCCCTTAAAGGAGGCTATGGCTACACCTTC.

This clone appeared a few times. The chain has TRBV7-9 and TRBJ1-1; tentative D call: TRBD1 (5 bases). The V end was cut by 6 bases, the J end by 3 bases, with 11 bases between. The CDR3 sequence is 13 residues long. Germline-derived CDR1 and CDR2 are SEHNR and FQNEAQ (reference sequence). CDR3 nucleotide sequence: TGTGCCAGCAGTCCGGGACTCCACACTGAAGCTTTCTTT. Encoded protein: CASSPGLHTEAFF. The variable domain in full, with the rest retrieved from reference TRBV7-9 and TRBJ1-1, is DTGVSQNPRHKITKRGQNVTFRCDPISEHNRLYWYRQTLGQGPEFLTYFQNEAQLEKSRLLSDRFSAERPKGSFSTLEIQRTEQGDSAMYLCASSPGLHTEAFFGQGTRLTVV.

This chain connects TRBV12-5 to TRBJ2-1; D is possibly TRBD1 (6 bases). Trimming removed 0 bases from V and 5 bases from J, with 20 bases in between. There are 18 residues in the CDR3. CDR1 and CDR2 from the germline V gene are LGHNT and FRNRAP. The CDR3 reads CASGLVIGRGPNHNEQFF. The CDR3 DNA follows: TGTGCTAGTGGTTTGGTAATCGGCAGGGGACCGAATCACAATGAGCAGTTCTTC.

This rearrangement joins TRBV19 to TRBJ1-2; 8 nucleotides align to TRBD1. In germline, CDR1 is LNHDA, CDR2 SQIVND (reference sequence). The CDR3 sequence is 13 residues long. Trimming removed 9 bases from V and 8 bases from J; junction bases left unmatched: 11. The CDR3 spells CASRGRDRLGYTF. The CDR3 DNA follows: TGTGCCAGCCGGGGCCGGGACAGGTTGGGCTACACCTTC.

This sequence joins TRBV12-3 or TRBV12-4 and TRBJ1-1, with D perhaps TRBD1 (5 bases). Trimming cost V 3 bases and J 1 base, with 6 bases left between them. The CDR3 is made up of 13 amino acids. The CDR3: CASSFDRNTEAFF. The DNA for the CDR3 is TGTGCCAGCAGTTTCGACAGGAACACTGAAGCTTTCTTT.

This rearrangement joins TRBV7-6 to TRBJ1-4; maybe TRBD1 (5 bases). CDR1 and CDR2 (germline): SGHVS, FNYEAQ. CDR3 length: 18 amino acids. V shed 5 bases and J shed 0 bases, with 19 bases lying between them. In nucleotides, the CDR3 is TGTGCCAGCAGCCCCGGAGGAGGGGCAGCTGCAACTAATGAAAAACTGTTTTTT. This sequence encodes CASSPGGGAAATNEKLFF.

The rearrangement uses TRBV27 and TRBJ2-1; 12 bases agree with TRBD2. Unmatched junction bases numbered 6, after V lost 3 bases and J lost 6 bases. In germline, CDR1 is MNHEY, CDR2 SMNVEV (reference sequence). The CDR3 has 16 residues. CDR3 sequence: CASSFLTSGGFNEQFF. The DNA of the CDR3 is TGTGCCAGCAGTTTCCTGACTAGCGGGGGATTCAATGAGCAGTTCTTC.

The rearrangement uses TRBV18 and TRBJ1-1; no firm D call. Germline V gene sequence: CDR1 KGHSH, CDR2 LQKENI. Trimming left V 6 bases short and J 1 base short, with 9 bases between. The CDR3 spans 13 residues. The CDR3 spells CASSPRWNTEAFF. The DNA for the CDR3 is TGTGCCAGCTCTCCGAGGTGGAACACTGAAGCTTTCTTT.

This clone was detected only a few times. The CDR3 loop reads CAWSVPLYQGILSYEQYF. In nucleotides, the CDR3 is TGTGCCTGGAGTGTACCCCTCTATCAGGGGATCCTATCCTACGAGCAGTACTTC. The chain links TRBV30 to TRBJ2-7; D might be TRBD1 (6 bases). The CDR3 consists of 18 residues. CDR1 is GTSNPN, CDR2 SVGIG, per germline (reference sequence). Between the trimmed V and J ends, which lost 0 bases and 1 base, there was a span of 22 bases.

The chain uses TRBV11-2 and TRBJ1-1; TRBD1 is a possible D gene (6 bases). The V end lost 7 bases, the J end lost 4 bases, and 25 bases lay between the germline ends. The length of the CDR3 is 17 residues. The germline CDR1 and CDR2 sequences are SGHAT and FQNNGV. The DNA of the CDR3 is TGTGCCAGCAACAAGGGGAAGGGGGGGTCGTTGTCCACTGAAGCTTTCTTT. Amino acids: CASNKGKGGSLSTEAFF.

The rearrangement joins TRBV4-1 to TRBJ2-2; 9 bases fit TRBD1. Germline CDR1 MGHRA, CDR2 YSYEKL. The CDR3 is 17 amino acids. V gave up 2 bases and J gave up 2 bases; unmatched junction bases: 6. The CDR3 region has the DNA TGCGCCAGCAGCCAAATAACAGGGGGCCCCAACACCGGGGAGCTGTTTTTT. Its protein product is CASSQITGGPNTGELFF.

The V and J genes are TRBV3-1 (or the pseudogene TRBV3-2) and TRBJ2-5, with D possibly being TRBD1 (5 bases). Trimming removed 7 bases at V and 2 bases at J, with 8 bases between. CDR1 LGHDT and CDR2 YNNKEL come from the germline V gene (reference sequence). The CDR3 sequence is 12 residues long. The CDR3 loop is CASNRQQETQYF. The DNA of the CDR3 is TGTGCCAGCAACCGACAGCAAGAGACCCAGTACTTC.